A single sample gave rise to the 13 T cell receptor beta chains below, sequenced in a study of cytomegalovirus exposure and HLA in healthy donors. With 60 Vbeta and 13 Jbeta primers, the PCR was carried out. Using immunoSEQ multiplex PCR, the repertoire was profiled, and TCRdb retains in-frame clones only, with some absent. This sample has 250,000 or so clones; 80% to 85% occur once, and the top ten carry about 7.3%. The sequenced sample was PBMCs. The receptor set was obtained from a woman aged 60 to 75 in good health and CMV-seropositive.

The chain uses TRBV7-9 and TRBJ1-1; 11 bases line up with TRBD1. The CDR3 has 14 residues. V lost 5 bases, J lost 5 bases, and 4 bases stayed unmatched. The germline CDR1 and CDR2 sequences are SEHNR and FQNEAQ (reference sequence). This CDR3 is CASSPGQGETEAFF. The CDR3, as DNA: TGTGCCAGCAGCCCGGGACAGGGGGAAACTGAAGCTTTCTTT.

The chain combines TRBV29-1 with TRBJ1-1; D not resolved. In germline, CDR1 is SQVTM, CDR2 ANQGSEA. There are 10 residues in the CDR3. V gave up 6 bases and J gave up 7 bases, with 9 bases separating them. The CDR3 DNA reads as TGCAGCGTCTACCTAGTTGAAGCTTTCTTT. Its protein product is CSVYLVEAFF.

CDR3 sequence: CASSQPRVPQETQYF. The CDR3 DNA sequence: TGCGCCAGCAGCCAACCGCGAGTTCCTCAAGAGACCCAGTACTTC. The V and J genes are TRBV4-1 and TRBJ2-5; D remains unclear. V was clipped by 2 bases and J by 2 bases, with 12 bases between them. Germline CDR1 reads MGHRA; CDR2 reads YSYEKL. This CDR3 spans 15 amino acids.

The chain is built from TRBV10-3 and TRBJ1-2; D not certain. Germline-derived CDR1 and CDR2 are ENHRY and SYGVKD. Trimming shortened V by 6 bases and J by 4 bases, and 12 bases separated the two germline ends. The CDR3 is made up of 13 amino acids. The CDR3 region is CAISSEGGYGYTF. The CDR3 nucleotides are TGTGCCATCAGCTCTGAGGGAGGCTATGGCTACACCTTC.

In nucleotides, the CDR3 is TGTGCCAGCAGTTTAAGGTCAGGTAGGCAACCCTACGAGCAGTACTTC. Protein product: CASSLRSGRQPYEQYF. The J gene is TRBJ2-7, the V gene TRBV27, with no clear D. Germline-derived CDR1 and CDR2 are MNHEY and SMNVEV (reference sequence). The CDR3 spans 16 residues. V was shortened by 2 bases and J by 2 bases, with 16 bases between the two germline ends.

The rearrangement joins TRBV5-6 to TRBJ1-1; D gene uncertain. From germline, CDR1 is SGHDT and CDR2 YYEEEE. The CDR3 extends over 13 amino acids. Trimming stripped 3 bases from V and 5 bases from J, with 11 bases between. CDR3 region: CASSSGRVTEAFF. The CDR3 region has the DNA TGTGCCAGCAGCTCGGGGAGGGTTACTGAAGCTTTCTTT.

This clone was recorded once. In nucleotides, the CDR3 is TGTGCCAGTAGTACCCCACTAGCGGGAGAACGCACAGATACGCAGTATTTT. Protein product: CASSTPLAGERTDTQYF. The chain joins TRBV19 to TRBJ2-3; 11 positions match TRBD2. Germline CDR1 LNHDA, CDR2 SQIVND (reference sequence). The ends lost 4 bases at V and 1 base at J; junction bases unmatched: 7. The CDR3 is made up of 17 amino acids.

The V and J genes are TRBV5-1 and TRBJ2-3; D is perhaps TRBD2 (6 bases). Per germline, CDR1 SGHRS and CDR2 YFSETQ. This CDR3 region has 16 residues. V lost 4 bases, J lost 7 bases, and 22 bases lay in between. CDR3 bases: TGCGCCAGCAGCCCCGGCGGGACGAGCGGCATCTATACGCAGTATTTT. Protein: CASSPGGTSGIYTQYF.

In DNA, the CDR3 is TGCGCCAGCAGGAGGGAGAACTATGGCTACACCTTC. Translated: CASRRENYGYTF. The chain links TRBV5-1 to TRBJ1-2; the D is unclear. Germline loops: CDR1 SGHRS, CDR2 YFSETQ. The CDR3 is 12 amino acids. V was cut by 5 bases and J by 2 bases, with 7 bases left in between.

The genes are TRBV19 and TRBJ2-7, with D possibly being TRBD2 (6 bases). Trimming stripped 5 bases from V and 6 bases from J, with 17 bases between. Per the germline V gene, CDR1 is LNHDA and CDR2 is SQIVND (reference sequence). The CDR3 runs to 14 residues. Written as DNA, the CDR3 is TGTGCCAGTAGTGGGGGGAAACCGAGCGTCGAGCAGTACTTC. Translated: CASSGGKPSVEQYF.

The genes are TRBV13 and TRBJ2-5; 10 bases align to TRBD2. The germline gives CDR1 PRHDT, CDR2 FYEKMQ (reference sequence). J gave up 4 bases and V 5 bases, and 7 bases lay outside the gene matches. The CDR3 has 15 amino acids. The CDR3 DNA sequence: TGTGCCAGCAGCAGGAGCGGGAGGGCCTTAGAGACCCAGTACTTC. Its translation: CASSRSGRALETQYF.

The V gene is TRBV10-3, the J gene TRBJ2-2, with 8 bases aligning to TRBD1. Looked up from germline, CDR1 is ENHRY and CDR2 is SYGVKD. V was pared by 7 bases and J by 1 base, with 14 bases of the junction left unmatched. The CDR3 is made up of 18 amino acids. The CDR3 nucleotides are TGTGCCATCACCCACGGCAGGGGGCCGCTTTTGAACACCGGGGAGCTGTTTTTT. Protein: CAITHGRGPLLNTGELFF.

The chain combines TRBV28 with TRBJ1-1; D remains unclear. There are 11 residues in the CDR3. V gave up 6 bases and J gave up 1 base, with 3 bases separating them. In germline, CDR1 is MDHEN, CDR2 SYDVKM. CDR3 sequence (DNA): TGTGCCAGCAGCGGGAACACTGAAGCTTTCTTT. It codes for CASSGNTEAFF.